A single sample is the source of the 32 T cell receptor beta chains below, sequenced in a study of beta chain features in type 1 diabetes. The authors reverse transcribed all of the isolated RNA, so sequencing captured expressed TCRB transcripts. Produced via immunoSEQ multiplex PCR; TCRdb's table is partial and in-frame only. Of hundreds of thousands of clones listed, 10% to 15% are singletons. The source material was naive CD4+ T cells from blood. Source of these receptors: a young man in good health.

The chain recombines TRBV7-2 with TRBJ1-2, with 7 bases aligning to TRBD1. The germline V gene encodes CDR1 SGHTA and CDR2 FQGNSA. The CDR3 extends over 13 amino acids. V was pared by 4 bases and J by 4 bases, with 3 bases of the junction left unmatched. In DNA, the CDR3 is TGTGCCAGCAGCTCGACAGGGACCTATGGCTACACCTTC. Translation gives CASSSTGTYGYTF. The whole variable domain, filled in from reference TRBV7-2 and TRBJ1-2, reads GAGVSQSPSNKVTEKGKDVELRCDPISGHTALYWYRQSLGQGLEFLIYFQGNSAPDKSGLPSDRFSAERTGGSVSTLTIQRTQQEDSAVYLCASSSTGTYGYTFGSGTRLTVV.

The rearrangement uses TRBV7-2 and TRBJ2-7; TRBD2 matches at 12 bases. With V trimmed by 0 bases and J by 7 bases, 7 bases remained unmatched. Germline CDR1 SGHTA, CDR2 FQGNSA. This CDR3 contains 16 residues. CDR3: CASSLALAGGLQEQYF. The CDR3 DNA follows: TGTGCCAGCAGCTTAGCGCTAGCGGGGGGGCTTCAGGAGCAGTACTTC.

This clone was counted a few times. This rearrangement joins TRBV29-1 to TRBJ2-3, with D possibly being TRBD1 (5 bases). The CDR3 is 13 residues long. Trimming took off 3 bases at V and 5 bases at J, with 12 bases between the two ends. The germline V gene has CDR1 SQVTM and CDR2 ANQGSEA. The CDR3 protein is CSVDGLGEDTQYF. The DNA of the CDR3 is TGCAGCGTTGATGGTCTAGGGGAAGATACGCAGTATTTT.

The V call is TRBV27, the J call TRBJ2-1; D gene uncertain. V was pared by 8 bases and J by 12 bases, with 11 bases between. Germline CDR1 is MNHEY and CDR2 is SMNVEV (reference sequence). The CDR3 spans 10 residues. CDR3 region: CASGQTRQFF. CDR3 DNA sequence: TGTGCCAGCGGTCAAACAAGGCAGTTCTTC.

The V and J genes are TRBV5-6 and TRBJ2-3; no clear D gene. The CDR3 covers 17 residues. The germline gives CDR1 SGHDT, CDR2 YYEEEE. Trimming shortened V by 6 bases and J by 2 bases, and 22 bases separated the two germline ends. CDR3 amino acids: CASTPGLYRVDTDTQYF. For the CDR3, the DNA is TGTGCCAGCACCCCTGGTTTATACCGGGTGGACACAGATACGCAGTATTTT.

The rearrangement joins TRBV2 to TRBJ1-2; D is undetermined. The CDR3 spans 14 residues. Trimming took off 4 bases at V and 4 bases at J, with 13 bases between the two ends. Looked up from germline, CDR1 is SNHLY and CDR2 is FYNNEI. This chain's CDR3 is CASSVEHSPYGYTF. DNA for the CDR3: TGTGCCAGCAGTGTAGAACACAGCCCCTATGGCTACACCTTC. Based on the CDR3 plus reference TRBV2 and TRBJ1-2, the full variable domain is EPEVTQTPSHQVTQMGQEVILRCVPISNHLYFYWYRQILGQKVEFLVSFYNNEISEKSEIFDDQFSVERPDGSNFTLKIRSTKLEDSAMYFCASSVEHSPYGYTFGSGTRLTVV.

The chain links TRBV11-2 to TRBJ2-1, with 7 bases lining up with TRBD2. Germline assignment: CDR1 SGHAT and CDR2 FQNNGV. The CDR3 contains 14 residues. V trimming: 5 bases; J trimming: 9 bases; junction bases outside the gene matches: 10. CDR3 sequence (DNA): TGTGCCAGCAGCGTCTCGGGGGGAGTGGCTGAGCAGTTCTTC. Its translation is CASSVSGGVAEQFF.

This clone was observed a handful of times. The chain uses TRBV18 and TRBJ2-2; D is possibly TRBD1 (6 bases). The CDR3 runs 14 residues. Germline V gene lookup returns CDR1 KGHSH and CDR2 LQKENI. Trimming pared 4 bases from V and 3 bases from J, leaving 9 bases between. The CDR3 loop reads CASSLYRDTGELFF. The CDR3 DNA follows: TGTGCCAGCTCACTGTACAGGGACACCGGGGAGCTGTTTTTT.

This clone has a handful of counts. CDR3 sequence: CASSIRLIGVSYEQYF. The CDR3 DNA is TGTGCCAGCAGTATACGACTGATAGGCGTATCCTACGAGCAGTACTTC. The rearrangement joins TRBV28 to TRBJ2-7; D not resolved. This CDR3 comprises 16 residues. CDR1 and CDR2 from the germline V gene are MDHEN and SYDVKM. The V end was cut by 5 bases, the J end by 1 base, with 18 bases between.

This clone has just one count. The chain joins TRBV2 to TRBJ1-6; 7 nucleotides align to TRBD1. Germline loops: CDR1 SNHLY, CDR2 FYNNEI. This CDR3 has 15 residues. V lost 5 bases and J lost 8; bases outside the gene matches: 9. The CDR3 loop reads CASSFEGAADSPLHF. The CDR3 DNA reads as TGTGCCAGCAGTTTTGAGGGGGCAGCCGATTCACCCCTCCACTTT.

The sample holds a few counts of this clone. The chain uses TRBV19 and TRBJ2-1; maybe TRBD2 (5 bases). Germline V lookup: CDR1 LNHDA, CDR2 SQIVND (reference sequence). V lost 5 bases, J lost 2 bases, and 10 bases lay in between. This CDR3 spans 14 amino acids. The CDR3 here is CASSLSGTYNEQFF. CDR3 bases: TGTGCCAGTAGTCTATCGGGAACCTACAATGAGCAGTTCTTC. The variable domain in full, completed from reference TRBV19 and TRBJ2-1, reads DGGITQSPKYLFRKEGQNVTLSCEQNLNHDAMYWYRQDPGQGLRLIYYSQIVNDFQKGDIAEGYSVSREKKESFPLTVTSAQKNPTAFYLCASSLSGTYNEQFFGPGTRLTVL.

V and J are TRBV6-6 and TRBJ1-5, with 9 bases lining up with TRBD1. V gave up 6 bases and J gave up 6 bases; unmatched junction bases: 9. Per germline, CDR1 MNHNY and CDR2 SVGAGI (reference sequence). The CDR3 loop spans 15 amino acids. CDR3: CASSPRTGAGQPQHF. The CDR3 nucleotides read TGTGCCAGCAGCCCCAGGACAGGGGCGGGTCAGCCCCAGCATTTT.

This clone has only a few counts. The V gene is TRBV4-3, the J gene TRBJ2-5; 8 positions agree with TRBD2. The DNA end favors TRBJ2-7, so the J call may be wrong. Germline CDR1 reads LGHNA; CDR2 reads YSLEER. This CDR3 has 14 amino acids. CDR3 DNA: TGCGCCAGCAGCCAAGTGGCGCGGGGGGCCGAGCAGTACTTC. Translated: CASSQVARGAEQYF.

The rearrangement links TRBV5-4 to TRBJ2-7; weak D call: TRBD2 (5 bases). The length of the CDR3 is 15 residues. V lost 0 bases and J 6 bases, leaving 16 bases between the germline ends. Per germline, CDR1 SGHNT and CDR2 YYREEE (reference sequence). CDR3 bases: TGTGCCAGCAGCTTGGCGAAAGAGGGTTCGGGCGAGCAGTACTTC. It is translated as CASSLAKEGSGEQYF.

This clone was detected a few times. V and J are TRBV4-2 and TRBJ1-4; no firm D call. The CDR3 is 17 amino acids. From germline, CDR1 is LGHNA and CDR2 YNFKEQ. V lost 0 bases and J lost 8, with 19 bases in between. CDR3 sequence: CASSQDVTSGRREKLFF. CDR3 in DNA: TGTGCCAGCAGCCAAGATGTAACGTCGGGGAGGAGAGAAAAACTGTTTTTT.

The genes are TRBV14 and TRBJ2-1, with D possibly TRBD2 on 5 matching bases. V was shortened by 3 bases and J by 1 base, with 10 bases between the two germline ends. CDR3 length: 15 amino acids. Germline V lookup: CDR1 SGHDN, CDR2 FVKESK. This CDR3 is CASSQALGSYNEQFF. CDR3 DNA: TGTGCCAGCAGCCAGGCACTAGGGTCCTACAATGAGCAGTTCTTC.

The chain is built from TRBV5-4 and TRBJ2-5, with 7 bases identical to TRBD1. The V and J ends lost 4 bases and 5 bases, in that order; junction bases with no gene match: 11. CDR3 length: 15 amino acids. The germline V gene has CDR1 SGHNT and CDR2 YYREEE (reference sequence). The CDR3 coding sequence is TGTGCCAGCAGCCAAACGACAGGGATTGATGAGACCCAGTACTTC. It specifies CASSQTTGIDETQYF.

This chain links TRBV28 with TRBJ2-7; D is perhaps TRBD1 (6 bases). CDR1 and CDR2 from the germline V gene are MDHEN and SYDVKM. The CDR3 has 14 amino acids. V was trimmed by 6 bases and J by 7 bases, leaving 19 bases between them. The CDR3 spells CASRETGNVWEQYF. CDR3 nucleotides: TGTGCCAGCAGAGAAACAGGGAACGTATGGGAGCAGTACTTC.

This chain uses TRBV9 with TRBJ2-7, with 7 bases lining up with TRBD1. V gave up 0 bases and J gave up 2 bases; unmatched junction bases: 5. Germline V CDR1 and CDR2: SGDLS, YYNGEE. The CDR3 is 15 amino acids. CDR3 nucleotide sequence: TGTGCCAGCAGCGTAGAAGAGGGGGCCACCTACGAGCAGTACTTC. It translates to CASSVEEGATYEQYF. The complete variable domain, with remaining parts taken from reference TRBV9 and TRBJ2-7, reads DSGVTQTPKHLITATGQRVTLRCSPRSGDLSVYWYQQSLDQGLQFLIQYYNGEERAKGNILERFSAQQFPDLHSELNLSSLELGDSALYFCASSVEEGATYEQYFGPGTRLTVT.

This clone turned up a few times. J is TRBJ2-7 and V is TRBV4-3; 11 nucleotides match TRBD2. The CDR3 spans 16 residues. Trimming removed 2 bases from V and 3 bases from J; junction bases left unmatched: 6. CDR1 and CDR2 from the germline V gene are LGHNA and YSLEER. The CDR3 DNA follows: TGCGCCAGCAGCCAAAATAGCGGGGGGGGTTTCTACGAGCAGTACTTC. This gives the protein CASSQNSGGGFYEQYF.

As DNA, the CDR3 is TGTGCCTGGAGGGCAGGGGTTGGCACCATATATTTT. Encoded protein: CAWRAGVGTIYF. The V call is TRBV30, the J call TRBJ1-3; a weak D match, TRBD1 (6 bases). CDR1 is GTSNPN, CDR2 SVGIG, per germline (reference sequence). This CDR3 region has 12 residues. The V end lost 3 bases, the J end lost 9 bases, and 12 bases lay between the germline ends.

The chain has TRBV19 and TRBJ1-2, with 7 bases fitting TRBD1. Unmatched junction bases numbered 4, after V lost 1 base and J lost 2 bases. The germline V gene has CDR1 LNHDA and CDR2 SQIVND (reference sequence). There are 15 residues in the CDR3. The chain's CDR3 is CASSIATGTNYGYTF. For the CDR3, the DNA is TGTGCCAGTAGTATAGCGACAGGGACCAACTATGGCTACACCTTC.

This clone came up a few times. The rearrangement joins TRBV7-2 to TRBJ1-2; D not resolved. This CDR3 spans 17 amino acids. Per germline, CDR1 SGHTA and CDR2 FQGNSA. Deletions cut 4 bases from V and 4 bases from J, with 22 bases between. DNA for the CDR3: TGTGCCAGCAGCTCGCCTAGGCTTGGAGGGTATGGCTATGGCTACACCTTC. This encodes CASSSPRLGGYGYGYTF.

The chain joins TRBV28 to TRBJ2-7; D uncertain. Trimming removed 7 bases at V and 2 bases at J, with 9 bases between. This CDR3 contains 12 residues. The V gene's germline CDR1 is MDHEN and CDR2 SYDVKM. In DNA form, the CDR3 reads TGTGCCAGCATGTCTTTAACCTACGAGCAGTACTTC. This codes for CASMSLTYEQYF.

In this sample, this clone turned up a few times. This chain links TRBV10-3 with TRBJ2-1; possible D gene TRBD1, 6 bases. The V gene lost 7 bases and the J gene lost 6 bases, with 16 bases spanning the gap. Germline CDR1 and CDR2: ENHRY and SYGVKD. This CDR3 comprises 14 residues. The CDR3: CAITEGDMGNEQFF. In DNA form, the CDR3 reads TGTGCCATCACCGAAGGGGACATGGGCAATGAGCAGTTCTTC.

The chain couples TRBV28 to TRBJ2-3, with 8 bases fitting TRBD2. Germline CDR1 reads MDHEN; CDR2 reads SYDVKM. The length of the CDR3 is 16 residues. Losses at the gene ends were 5 bases for V and 4 bases for J; bases not matched to a gene: 11. The CDR3 loop is CASSGTGTSPPDTQYF. The CDR3 DNA reads as TGTGCCAGCAGTGGCACCGGGACTAGTCCCCCAGATACGCAGTATTTT.

CDR3 in amino acids: CASSLGLGGRVSYEQYF. The CDR3 nucleotides are TGCGCCAGCAGCTTGGGCTTAGGAGGGCGCGTCTCCTACGAGCAGTACTTC. V usage is TRBV5-1 and J usage is TRBJ2-7; the D gene is possibly TRBD2 (6 bases). The ends were cut back, 0 bases at V and 0 bases at J, with 16 bases in the middle. Germline V gene lookup returns CDR1 SGHRS and CDR2 YFSETQ. The CDR3 loop spans 17 amino acids.

Only one count was recorded for this clone. V gene TRBV28 combines with J gene TRBJ2-7, with D perhaps matching TRBD1 (6 bases). Germline CDR1 MDHEN, CDR2 SYDVKM. The CDR3 has 14 amino acids. With 6 bases removed from V and 3 bases from J, the gap between germline ends came to 15 bases. The CDR3 bases are TGTGCCAGCAGAGGACAGAGATCTTACTACGAGCAGTACTTC. This codes for CASRGQRSYYEQYF.

This clone was seen more than once but under ten times. This sequence joins TRBV29-1 and TRBJ1-5; 7 bases are shared with TRBD1. The CDR3 has 13 amino acids. Germline CDR1 and CDR2: SQVTM and ANQGSEA. V was clipped by 6 bases and J by 4 bases; unmatched bases: 6. DNA for the CDR3: TGCAGCGTCAGAGGACAGGAGAATCAGCCCCAGCATTTT. Encoded protein: CSVRGQENQPQHF.

V usage is TRBV5-1 and J usage is TRBJ2-7, with 7 bases that match TRBD1. V was pared by 4 bases and J by 1 base, with 11 bases of the junction left unmatched. In germline, CDR1 is SGHRS, CDR2 YFSETQ. CDR3 length equals 16 residues. The DNA for the CDR3 is TGCGCCAGCAGCCCCTCGCGGCAGGGGGTATCCTACGAGCAGTACTTC. Residues: CASSPSRQGVSYEQYF.

This clone was detected only a few times. The chain uses TRBV18 and TRBJ1-4; 8 nucleotides align to TRBD1. CDR1 is KGHSH and CDR2 is LQKENI in the germline V gene. V shed 1 base and J 4 bases; nucleotides not matched to a gene: 5. The CDR3 has 16 amino acids. The CDR3 protein is CASSPRPGQVNEKLFF. CDR3 nucleotide sequence: TGTGCCAGCTCACCACGCCCGGGACAGGTTAATGAAAAACTGTTTTTT. Full variable domain (missing parts from reference TRBV18 and TRBJ1-4): NAGVMQNPRHLVRRRGQEARLRCSPMKGHSHVYWYRQLPEEGLKFMVYLQKENIIDESGMPKERFSAEFPKEGPSILRIQQVVRGDSAAYFCASSPRPGQVNEKLFFGSGTQLSVL.

This chain uses TRBV19 with TRBJ2-1; the D gene is possibly TRBD2 (6 bases). Trimming removed 2 bases from V and 4 bases from J, with 18 bases in between. This CDR3 has 17 amino acids. Germline loops: CDR1 LNHDA, CDR2 SQIVND (reference sequence). CDR3 sequence (DNA): TGTGCCAGTAGTATAATACCGAGGGACTCGCGATACAATGAGCAGTTCTTC. As protein: CASSIIPRDSRYNEQFF.